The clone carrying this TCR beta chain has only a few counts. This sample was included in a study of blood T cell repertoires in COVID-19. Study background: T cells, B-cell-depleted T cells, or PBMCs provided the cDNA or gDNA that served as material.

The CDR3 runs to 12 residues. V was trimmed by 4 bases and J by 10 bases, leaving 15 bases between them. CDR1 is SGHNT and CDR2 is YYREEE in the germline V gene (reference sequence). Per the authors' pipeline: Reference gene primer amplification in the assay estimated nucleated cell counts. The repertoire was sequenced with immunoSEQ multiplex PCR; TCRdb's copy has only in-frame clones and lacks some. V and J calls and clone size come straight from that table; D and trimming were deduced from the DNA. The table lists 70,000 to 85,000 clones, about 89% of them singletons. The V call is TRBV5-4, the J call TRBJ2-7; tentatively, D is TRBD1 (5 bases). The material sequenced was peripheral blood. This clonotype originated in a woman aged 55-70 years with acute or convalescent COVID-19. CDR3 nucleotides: TGTGCCAGCAGCCCTTCCTCAGGGCTCCAGTACTTC. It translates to CASSPSSGLQYF.